Listed here are 18 T cell receptor beta chains from one sample, sequenced in a study of T cell responses to AZD1222 COVID-19 vaccine. The table came from immunoSEQ multiplex PCR; TCRdb's copy has only in-frame clones and leaves some out. The sample comprises nearly 110,000 clones, roughly 91% of which are singletons, and 6.5% to 10% rests with the top ten. The specimen was peripheral blood, collected 28 days after the second AZD1222 dose. The source of these receptors is an adult who received the AZD1222 COVID-19 vaccine.

This sequence joins TRBV7-2 and TRBJ1-4; D call uncertain. V gave up 10 bases and J gave up 0 bases, with 9 bases separating them. This CDR3 has 13 residues. Germline CDR1 reads SGHTA; CDR2 reads FQGNSA. The CDR3, as DNA: TGTGCCACAGGACCTTCAACTAATGAAAAACTGTTTTTT. It translates to CATGPSTNEKLFF.

The J gene is TRBJ1-2, the V gene TRBV5-4; a possible D gene is TRBD1 (5 bases). Germline CDR1 is SGHNT and CDR2 is YYREEE (reference sequence). This CDR3 comprises 17 residues. V was trimmed by 0 bases and J by 0 bases, leaving 15 bases between them. In nucleotides, the CDR3 is TGTGCCAGCAGCTTGGAGAGGATGGGGCTAGCTAACTATGGCTACACCTTC. Its translation: CASSLERMGLANYGYTF.

The rearrangement uses TRBV5-4 and TRBJ2-5; D not resolved. The CDR3 loop spans 16 amino acids. V was shortened by 2 bases and J by 0 bases, with 14 bases between the two germline ends. Germline V gene data show CDR1 as SGHNT and CDR2 as YYREEE (reference sequence). CDR3 in DNA: TGTGCCAGCAGCTTTCACCCAGGCAAGTACCAAGAGACCCAGTACTTC. Translated, it gives CASSFHPGKYQETQYF. The full variable domain, its missing parts supplied by reference TRBV5-4 and TRBJ2-5, is ETGVTQSPTHLIKTRGQQVTLRCSSQSGHNTVSWYQQALGQGPQFIFQYYREEENGRGNFPPRFSGLQFPNYSSELNVNALELDDSALYLCASSFHPGKYQETQYFGPGTRLLVL.

This clone was counted a single time. At one end the junction does not follow the germline gene, possibly because of a read error. This chain connects TRBV7-7 to TRBJ2-3, with 9 bases identical to TRBD2. CDR1 is SSHAT and CDR2 is FNYEAQ in the germline V gene (reference sequence). The CDR3 covers 15 residues. This chain's CDR3 is CASSLAGEGTDTQYF. CDR3 nucleotides: TGTGCTAGCAGCTTAGCGGGGGAAGGCACAGATACGCAGTATTTT. The variable domain in full, completed from reference TRBV7-7 and TRBJ2-3, reads GAGVSQSPRYKVTKRGQDVTLRCDPISSHATLYWYQQALGQGPEFLTYFNYEAQPDKSGLPSDRFSAERPEGSISTLTIQRTEQRDSAMYRCASSLAGEGTDTQYFGPGTRLTVL.

CDR3 nucleotide sequence: TGTGCCAGCAGCCAAGATTTCGCAGGGCTACGGCGGCAGTACTTC. Translated, it gives CASSQDFAGLRRQYF. This chain connects TRBV3-1 (or the pseudogene TRBV3-2) to TRBJ2-7; the D gene is possibly TRBD1 (5 bases). Germline V gives CDR1 LGHDT, CDR2 YNNKEL (reference sequence). This CDR3 is built from 15 residues. The V end was cut by 0 bases, the J end by 9 bases, with 18 bases between.

The chain joins TRBV18 to TRBJ1-4, with 7 bases aligning to TRBD1. This CDR3 is built from 16 residues. In germline, CDR1 is KGHSH, CDR2 LQKENI. V shed 3 bases and J 5 bases; nucleotides not matched to a gene: 9. The CDR3 region is CASSPSGQVENEKLFF. The CDR3 coding sequence is TGTGCCAGCTCACCCTCTGGACAGGTCGAGAATGAAAAACTGTTTTTT.

The J gene is TRBJ2-7, the V gene TRBV12-3 or TRBV12-4, with a weak D call TRBD1 (6 bases). This CDR3 contains 13 residues. Trimming took off 7 bases at V and 2 bases at J, with 12 bases between the two ends. This CDR3 is CASKLDSPYEQYF. Here the CDR3 DNA reads TGTGCCAGCAAACTGGACAGCCCCTACGAGCAGTACTTC.

The CDR3 bases are TGCGCCAGCAGCCGGGACCCGGTTAGAGATACGCAGTATTTT. This translates into CASSRDPVRDTQYF. The chain joins TRBV5-1 to TRBJ2-3, with D perhaps matching TRBD1 or TRBD2 (5 bases each). The germline gives CDR1 SGHRS, CDR2 YFSETQ. Deletions cut 4 bases from V and 5 bases from J, with 14 bases between. The CDR3 sequence is 14 residues long.

The V call is TRBV4-1, the J call TRBJ2-3, with 14 bases that match TRBD2. V shed 2 bases and J 6 bases; nucleotides not matched to a gene: 16. From germline, CDR1 is MGHRA and CDR2 YSYEKL. There are 20 residues in the CDR3. The CDR3, as DNA: TGCGCCAGCAGCCAATCGCCCCCATTGACTAGCGGGGGGGTTGGGGATACGCAGTATTTT. Translated: CASSQSPPLTSGGVGDTQYF.

This chain links TRBV2 with TRBJ1-2, with 7 bases lining up with TRBD1. The V segment lost 6 bases and the J segment 3 bases; nucleotides outside the gene matches: 4. CDR3 length: 13 residues. From germline, CDR1 is SNHLY and CDR2 FYNNEI. The CDR3 spells CASSLQGYYGYTF. The CDR3 DNA reads TGTGCCAGCAGCCTACAGGGGTACTATGGCTACACCTTC.

The chain couples TRBV6-5 to TRBJ1-5, with TRBD1 matching 9 bases. CDR1 is MNHEY and CDR2 is SVGAGI in the germline V gene. J gave up 7 bases and V 0 bases, and 4 bases lay outside the gene matches. This CDR3 contains 15 residues. The CDR3 DNA sequence: TGTGCCAGCAGTTACTCCCGGACAGGGGCCCAGCCCCAGCATTTT. Encoded protein: CASSYSRTGAQPQHF.

The rearrangement joins TRBV20-1 to TRBJ2-1; no reliable D call. Between the trimmed V and J ends, which lost 1 base and 7 bases, there was a span of 5 bases. The CDR3 consists of 11 residues. Germline V gene lookup returns CDR1 DFQATT and CDR2 SNEGSKA (reference sequence). This chain's CDR3 is CSARGRNEQFF. The CDR3 coding sequence is TGCAGTGCTAGAGGGCGGAATGAGCAGTTCTTC.

This chain uses TRBV6-4 with TRBJ2-3; D is undetermined. Per the germline V gene, CDR1 is MRHNA and CDR2 is SNTAGT. The ends were cut back, 7 bases at V and 4 bases at J, with 9 bases in the middle. The CDR3 extends over 12 amino acids. The CDR3 protein is CASIVEADTQYF. CDR3 in DNA: TGTGCCAGCATCGTAGAGGCAGATACGCAGTATTTT.

The genes are TRBV7-8 and TRBJ1-5; D remains ambiguous. Germline CDR1 and CDR2: SGHVS and FQNEAQ. This CDR3 contains 12 residues. Trimming took off 5 bases at V and 3 bases at J, with 5 bases between the two ends. The CDR3 region has the DNA TGTGCCAGCAGCCGGACCAATCAGCCCCAGCATTTT. It encodes CASSRTNQPQHF.

The chain is built from TRBV7-6 and TRBJ1-2; the match to TRBD1 covers 9 bases. The CDR3 runs to 18 residues. Unmatched junction bases numbered 14, after V lost 4 bases and J lost 2 bases. Germline values: CDR1 SGHVS, CDR2 FNYEAQ. The CDR3 is CASSSQLTGGASNYGYTF. The CDR3 DNA reads as TGTGCCAGCAGCTCCCAGCTAACAGGGGGCGCTTCGAACTATGGCTACACCTTC.

The chain is built from TRBV9 and TRBJ2-2; D is possibly TRBD1 or TRBD2 (6 bases each). The V gene's germline CDR1 is SGDLS and CDR2 YYNGEE. The CDR3 consists of 14 residues. V was pared by 3 bases and J by 7 bases, with 13 bases between. CDR3 DNA sequence: TGTGCCAGCAGCGCCGGAGGGGGGATCGGGGAGCTGTTTTTT. Translating gives CASSAGGGIGELFF.

The chain links TRBV7-2 to TRBJ2-1; D is perhaps TRBD1 (6 bases). Germline-derived CDR1 and CDR2 are SGHTA and FQGNSA. The ends were cut back, 5 bases at V and 8 bases at J, with 22 bases in the middle. The CDR3 runs 16 residues. Here the CDR3 DNA reads TGTGCCAGCAGCCCGTGGGGGCCTCCCAGGTCGGATGAGCAGTTCTTC. Its translation: CASSPWGPPRSDEQFF. The full variable domain, with the rest looked up from reference TRBV7-2 and TRBJ2-1, is GAGVSQSPSNKVTEKGKDVELRCDPISGHTALYWYRQSLGQGLEFLIYFQGNSAPDKSGLPSDRFSAERTGGSVSTLTIQRTQQEDSAVYLCASSPWGPPRSDEQFFGPGTRLTVL.

The genes are TRBV7-9 and TRBJ2-7, with D uncertain. CDR1 is SEHNR and CDR2 is FQNEAQ in the germline V gene (reference sequence). This CDR3 is built from 15 residues. V was clipped by 0 bases and J by 7 bases, with 16 bases between them. Here the CDR3 DNA reads TGTGCCAGCAGCTTAGCGACGGGTTATTTGAGGGAGCAGTACTTC. Protein: CASSLATGYLREQYF. The variable domain in full, completed from reference TRBV7-9 and TRBJ2-7, reads DTGVSQNPRHKITKRGQNVTFRCDPISEHNRLYWYRQTLGQGPEFLTYFQNEAQLEKSRLLSDRFSAERPKGSFSTLEIQRTEQGDSAMYLCASSLATGYLREQYFGPGTRLTVT.